These 28 T cell receptor beta chains were sequenced from one sample in a study of PD-1 blockade in classical Hodgkin lymphoma. Clones were sequenced by immunoSEQ multiplex PCR, and TCRdb holds only the in-frame ones, with some missing. The sample consists of 35,000 to 45,000 clones, around 90% of them appearing once. Exposure to brentuximab vedotin varied, and each patient had relapsed following autologous stem cell transplantation. The sample was peripheral blood mononuclear cells (PBMCs), taken before the second cycle of nivolumab. These receptor sequences come from a human donor with classical Hodgkin lymphoma.

In regard to this clone: Other DNA sequences of this sample code for an identical CDR3. The rearrangement uses TRBV7-9 and TRBJ1-2; D is possibly TRBD1 (5 bases). Trimming pared 5 bases from V and 7 bases from J, leaving 14 bases between. This CDR3 comprises 13 residues. Germline V gives CDR1 SEHNR, CDR2 FQNEAQ (reference sequence). The chain's CDR3 is CASSASTGGGYTF. Written as DNA, the CDR3 is TGTGCCAGCAGCGCATCGACTGGGGGTGGCTACACCTTC.

CDR3 amino acids: CASSPGTLEQYF. The CDR3 region has the DNA TGTGCCAGCAGCCCCGGGACACTTGAGCAGTACTTC. V is TRBV5-4 and J is TRBJ2-7; TRBD1 is a possible D gene (6 bases). The CDR3 runs to 12 residues. Trimming cost V 4 bases and J 7 bases, with 12 bases left between them. The germline CDR1 and CDR2 sequences are SGHNT and YYREEE (reference sequence).

The chain uses TRBV20-1 and TRBJ1-1, with a tentative D call TRBD1 (5 bases). This CDR3 region has 11 residues. CDR1 and CDR2 (germline): DFQATT, SNEGSKA (reference sequence). V lost 6 bases and J 6 bases, leaving 11 bases between the germline ends. The CDR3, as DNA: TGCAGTGCGGGTGGGGGGTCTGAAGCTTTCTTT. This translates into CSAGGGSEAFF.

The rearrangement uses TRBV5-4 and TRBJ2-7; 8 bases match TRBD1. Trimming removed 0 bases from V and 6 bases from J; junction bases left unmatched: 8. The CDR3 totals 15 residues. The germline gives CDR1 SGHNT, CDR2 YYREEE (reference sequence). This CDR3 reads CASSLGVGQGSEQYF. DNA of the CDR3: TGTGCCAGCAGCTTGGGAGTCGGACAGGGATCCGAGCAGTACTTC.

This clone was detected a few times. V and J are TRBV18 and TRBJ1-2; unclear D gene. Germline CDR1 reads KGHSH; CDR2 reads LQKENI. The germline V and J ends were trimmed by 0 bases and 0 bases, with 8 bases remaining between them. The length of the CDR3 is 15 residues. As DNA, the CDR3 is TGTGCCAGCTCACCACCGATCAATCCTAACTATGGCTACACCTTC. Amino acid sequence: CASSPPINPNYGYTF.

The V call is TRBV28, the J call TRBJ2-7; D gene ambiguous. V was clipped by 10 bases and J by 2 bases, with 9 bases between them. There are 11 residues in the CDR3. Germline V gene sequence: CDR1 MDHEN, CDR2 SYDVKM. Here the CDR3 DNA reads TGTGCCACCGGCTCCCCCTACGAGCAGTACTTC. It is translated as CATGSPYEQYF.

The genes are TRBV28 and TRBJ2-3; the D call may be TRBD1 or TRBD2 (6 bases each). CDR1 and CDR2 from the germline V gene are MDHEN and SYDVKM. CDR3 length equals 15 residues. V was cut by 0 bases and J by 5 bases, with 12 bases left in between. The CDR3 loop reads CASSLWRGELDTQYF. CDR3 coding DNA: TGTGCCAGCAGTTTATGGAGGGGGGAGTTAGATACGCAGTATTTT.

The J gene is TRBJ2-5, the V gene TRBV5-1, with 8 bases fitting TRBD2. V was clipped by 4 bases and J by 4 bases; unmatched bases: 9. CDR1 SGHRS and CDR2 YFSETQ come from the germline V gene. The CDR3 is 15 residues long. Here the CDR3 reads CASSPLTSEGETQYF. The CDR3 nucleotides read TGCGCCAGCAGCCCCCTGACTAGCGAAGGAGAGACCCAGTACTTC.

The V and J genes are TRBV11-2 and TRBJ1-5, with D perhaps TRBD1 (6 bases). This CDR3 is built from 16 residues. The V and J ends lost 5 bases and 7 bases respectively, with 21 bases between them. The germline V gene encodes CDR1 SGHAT and CDR2 FQNNGV. For the CDR3, the DNA is TGTGCCAGCAGCCCGGTTGTGGGGAGGGGACACCAGCCCCAGCATTTT. Translating gives CASSPVVGRGHQPQHF. Full variable domain (outside the CDR3, taken from reference TRBV11-2 and TRBJ1-5): EAGVAQSPRYKIIEKRQSVAFWCNPISGHATLYWYQQILGQGPKLLIQFQNNGVVDDSQLPKDRFSAERLKGVDSTLKIQPAKLEDSAVYLCASSPVVGRGHQPQHFGDGTRLSIL.

The V and J genes are TRBV28 and TRBJ1-2; 10 bases map to TRBD1. CDR1 and CDR2 (germline): MDHEN, SYDVKM. J was trimmed by 0 bases and V by 7 bases; bases with no gene match: 5. The CDR3 is made up of 15 amino acids. CDR3 sequence (DNA): TGTGCCAGCATTGACAGGGGGCGTACTAACTATGGCTACACCTTC. Protein product: CASIDRGRTNYGYTF.

The chain combines TRBV10-3 with TRBJ2-7, with a possible D match to TRBD1 (5 bases). The length of the CDR3 is 16 residues. Trimming shortened V by 6 bases and J by 7 bases, and 25 bases separated the two germline ends. CDR1 ENHRY and CDR2 SYGVKD come from the germline V gene. CDR3: CAISIHGQGGASEQYF. CDR3 sequence (DNA): TGTGCCATCAGCATCCATGGGCAGGGTGGCGCGTCTGAGCAGTACTTC.

The chain links TRBV5-5 to TRBJ2-1; 8 nucleotides agree with TRBD2. Germline CDR1 and CDR2: SGHKS and YYEKEE (reference sequence). V lost 2 bases, J lost 10 bases, and 2 bases stayed unmatched. This CDR3 region has 12 residues. Written as DNA, the CDR3 is TGTGCCAGCAGCTTAAGCGGGAGAGAGCAGTTCTTC. Translation: CASSLSGREQFF.

The chain has TRBV2 and TRBJ2-3; 10 positions match TRBD2. Germline CDR1 reads SNHLY; CDR2 reads FYNNEI. With V trimmed by 6 bases and J by 2 bases, 11 bases remained unmatched. The CDR3 length is 17 residues. CDR3 bases: TGTGCCAGCAGCCTTATAGCGGGAGGCCTTCTCACAGATACGCAGTATTTT. Translated: CASSLIAGGLLTDTQYF.

The CDR3 coding sequence is TGCGCCAGCAGCTTTTTAACGGGGAGCACAGATACGCAGTATTTT. This sequence encodes CASSFLTGSTDTQYF. The J gene is TRBJ2-3, the V gene TRBV5-1; D perhaps matches TRBD2 (5 bases). The germline gives CDR1 SGHRS, CDR2 YFSETQ. The V gene lost 2 bases and the J gene lost 0 bases, with 10 bases spanning the gap. The length of the CDR3 is 15 residues.

The CDR3 DNA is TGTGCCAGCAGCACGACCCTGGGGCTAGCGGGGCGAGATACGCAGTATTTT. Its protein is CASSTTLGLAGRDTQYF. V is TRBV9 and J is TRBJ2-3; 9 positions match TRBD2. V shed 4 bases, J shed 5 bases, and the junction held 14 bases outside the gene matches. The germline CDR1 and CDR2 sequences are SGDLS and YYNGEE. The CDR3 length is 17 residues. The complete variable domain, with remaining parts taken from reference TRBV9 and TRBJ2-3, reads DSGVTQTPKHLITATGQRVTLRCSPRSGDLSVYWYQQSLDQGLQFLIQYYNGEERAKGNILERFSAQQFPDLHSELNLSSLELGDSALYFCASSTTLGLAGRDTQYFGPGTRLTVL.

This chain joins TRBV6-1 and TRBJ2-7; D might be TRBD2 (6 bases). The CDR3 loop spans 15 amino acids. V lost 0 bases to trimming and J lost 1 base, with 10 bases between them. In germline, CDR1 is MNHNS, CDR2 SASEGT. DNA of the CDR3: TGTGCCAGCAGTGAAGCCGGGGGTAGGTCCTACGAGCAGTACTTC. Translating gives CASSEAGGRSYEQYF.

This rearrangement joins TRBV21-1 to TRBJ2-2; the DNA was not used to check the table's D call, TRBD2. TRBV21-1 is a listed pseudogene. CDR3 size: 19 residues. The CDR3 DNA reads TGTGCCAGCAGCAAAGGAGGGACTAGCGGGGGCAATGGCACCGGGGAGCTGTTTTTT. This translates into CASSKGGTSGGNGTGELFF.

This clone was seen just once. J is TRBJ2-7 and V is TRBV30, with 10 bases fitting TRBD2. The CDR3 extends over 17 amino acids. The junction had 18 bases not matched to a gene; V was cut back by 5 bases and J by 5 bases. Germline V CDR1 and CDR2: GTSNPN, SVGIG (reference sequence). CDR3: CAWDPRASGSLSHEQYF. Here the CDR3 DNA reads TGTGCCTGGGACCCCCGGGCTAGCGGGAGTCTTTCCCACGAGCAGTACTTC.

The chain links TRBV5-1 to TRBJ1-4; TRBD1 might be the D (5 bases). The CDR3 runs to 16 residues. Per germline, CDR1 SGHRS and CDR2 YFSETQ. Trimming stripped 2 bases from V and 3 bases from J, with 14 bases between. The CDR3 region is CASSLGLTAPNEKLFF. The CDR3 coding sequence is TGCGCCAGCAGCTTAGGGCTGACAGCACCTAATGAAAAACTGTTTTTT.

The chain carries TRBV29-1 and TRBJ2-7; D might be TRBD1 (6 bases). Trimming cost V 6 bases and J 1 base, with 10 bases left between them. The germline V gene encodes CDR1 SQVTM and CDR2 ANQGSEA. The CDR3 covers 12 residues. The CDR3 sequence is CSVGGGSYEQYF. The DNA for the CDR3 is TGCAGCGTAGGGGGTGGTTCCTACGAGCAGTACTTC.

V usage is TRBV9 and J usage is TRBJ2-7, with 7 positions matching TRBD1. The CDR3 length is 16 residues. Germline CDR1 SGDLS, CDR2 YYNGEE. After removal of 4 bases from V and 0 bases from J, the junction contained 10 bases not matched to a gene. The CDR3 DNA sequence: TGTGCCAGCAGCCCTAATGGACAGGTTCTCTCCTACGAGCAGTACTTC. Amino acid sequence: CASSPNGQVLSYEQYF.

The genes are TRBV9 and TRBJ2-5; 7 bases align to TRBD2. The trim removed 0 bases at V and 5 bases at J, leaving 7 bases unmatched. The CDR3 contains 15 residues. Germline values: CDR1 SGDLS, CDR2 YYNGEE. The CDR3 nucleotides read TGTGCCAGCAGCGTAGCTCTAGGGGAGGGGGAGACCCAGTACTTC. This gives the protein CASSVALGEGETQYF.

As for this clone: Other DNA sequences in the sample encode the same CDR3. The rearrangement uses TRBV6-5 and TRBJ2-3; D might be TRBD2 (6 bases). Per the germline V gene, CDR1 is MNHEY and CDR2 is SVGAGI. CDR3 length: 14 amino acids. Trimming took 2 bases from V and 0 from J, leaving 6 bases between them. Here the CDR3 DNA reads TGTGCCAGCAGTTACGGGAGGAGCACAGATACGCAGTATTTT. This gives the protein CASSYGRSTDTQYF.

This clone was observed a few times. The J gene is TRBJ1-1, the V gene TRBV5-1; D not certain. The CDR3 length is 13 residues. V lost 7 bases and J 0 bases, leaving 10 bases between the germline ends. Germline CDR1 SGHRS, CDR2 YFSETQ. The CDR3 loop reads CASANRMNTEAFF. The CDR3 DNA reads as TGCGCCAGCGCCAACCGGATGAACACTGAAGCTTTCTTT.

V and J are TRBV7-8 and TRBJ1-3; D uncertain. This CDR3 region has 17 residues. CDR1 is SGHVS, CDR2 FQNEAQ, per germline. Between the trimmed V and J ends, which lost 1 base and 0 bases, there was a span of 13 bases. The DNA of the CDR3 is TGTGCCAGCAGCTTAGGCCCGCACTTATACTCTGGAAACACCATATATTTT. It encodes CASSLGPHLYSGNTIYF.

The chain is built from TRBV29-1 and TRBJ1-5; no reliable D call. Trimming left V 5 bases short and J 2 bases short, with 13 bases between. The CDR3 consists of 14 residues. The germline gives CDR1 SQVTM, CDR2 ANQGSEA. The CDR3 loop is CSVSNTEGNQPQHF. The CDR3, as DNA: TGCAGCGTTTCTAACACGGAAGGCAATCAGCCCCAGCATTTT. The whole variable domain, filled in from reference TRBV29-1 and TRBJ1-5, reads SAVISQKPSRDICQRGTSLTIQCQVDSQVTMMFWYRQQPGQSLTLIATANQGSEATYESGFVIDKFPISRPNLTFSTLTVSNMSPEDSSIYLCSVSNTEGNQPQHFGDGTRLSIL.

The J gene is TRBJ1-5, the V gene TRBV14; the D is unclear. The CDR3 has 14 residues. Trimming took off 2 bases at V and 1 base at J, with 6 bases between the two ends. Germline V gives CDR1 SGHDN, CDR2 FVKESK. The CDR3 loop reads CASSQTDSNQPQHF. For the CDR3, the DNA is TGTGCCAGCAGCCAAACGGACAGCAATCAGCCCCAGCATTTT.

The chain recombines TRBV7-2 with TRBJ2-7, with 8 nucleotides matching TRBD1. Germline CDR1 is SGHTA and CDR2 is FQGNSA. The CDR3 sequence is 14 residues long. J lost 0 bases, V lost 3 bases, and 1 base had no gene match. CDR3 protein: CASSFGQGSYEQYF. The CDR3 nucleotides are TGTGCCAGCAGCTTCGGACAGGGCTCCTACGAGCAGTACTTC.